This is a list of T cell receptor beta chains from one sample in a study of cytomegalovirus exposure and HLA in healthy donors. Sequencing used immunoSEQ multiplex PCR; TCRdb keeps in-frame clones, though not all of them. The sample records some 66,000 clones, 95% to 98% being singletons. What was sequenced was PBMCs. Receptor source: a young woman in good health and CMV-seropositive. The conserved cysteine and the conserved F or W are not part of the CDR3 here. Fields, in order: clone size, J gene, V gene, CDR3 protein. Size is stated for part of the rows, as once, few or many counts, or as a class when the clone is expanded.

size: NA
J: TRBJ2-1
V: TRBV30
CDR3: AWSVERNEQF

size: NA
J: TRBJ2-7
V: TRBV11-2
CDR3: ASSRDRGDEQY

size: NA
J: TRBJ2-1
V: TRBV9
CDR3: ASSVDGDEQF

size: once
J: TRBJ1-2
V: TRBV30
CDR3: AKDGIWQGDYGYT

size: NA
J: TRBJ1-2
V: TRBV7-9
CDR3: ASSLAAEYGYT

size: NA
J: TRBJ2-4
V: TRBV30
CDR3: AWSVLGGKTWQY

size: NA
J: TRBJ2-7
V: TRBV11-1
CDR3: ASSLGLSIDEQY

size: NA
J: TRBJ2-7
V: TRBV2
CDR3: ASSELRAAYEQY

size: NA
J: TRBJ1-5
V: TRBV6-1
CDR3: ASINRGLNQPQH

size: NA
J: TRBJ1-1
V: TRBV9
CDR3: ASGAEGQGRTEAF

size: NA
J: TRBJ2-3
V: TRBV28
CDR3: ASSLARGQRLTDTQY

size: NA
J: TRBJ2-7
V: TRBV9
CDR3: ASSVGTSGVDYEQY

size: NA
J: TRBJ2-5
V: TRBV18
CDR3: ASSPVGTGTETQY

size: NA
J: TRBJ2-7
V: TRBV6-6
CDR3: ASSLRTSGSMYEQY

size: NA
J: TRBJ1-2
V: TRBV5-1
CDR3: ASSFSQGADGYT

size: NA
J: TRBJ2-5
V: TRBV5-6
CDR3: ASRTVGGQETQY

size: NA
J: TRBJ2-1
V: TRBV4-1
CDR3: ASSQRAGGAGNEQF

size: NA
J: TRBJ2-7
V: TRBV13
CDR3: ASSLGQRAHEQY